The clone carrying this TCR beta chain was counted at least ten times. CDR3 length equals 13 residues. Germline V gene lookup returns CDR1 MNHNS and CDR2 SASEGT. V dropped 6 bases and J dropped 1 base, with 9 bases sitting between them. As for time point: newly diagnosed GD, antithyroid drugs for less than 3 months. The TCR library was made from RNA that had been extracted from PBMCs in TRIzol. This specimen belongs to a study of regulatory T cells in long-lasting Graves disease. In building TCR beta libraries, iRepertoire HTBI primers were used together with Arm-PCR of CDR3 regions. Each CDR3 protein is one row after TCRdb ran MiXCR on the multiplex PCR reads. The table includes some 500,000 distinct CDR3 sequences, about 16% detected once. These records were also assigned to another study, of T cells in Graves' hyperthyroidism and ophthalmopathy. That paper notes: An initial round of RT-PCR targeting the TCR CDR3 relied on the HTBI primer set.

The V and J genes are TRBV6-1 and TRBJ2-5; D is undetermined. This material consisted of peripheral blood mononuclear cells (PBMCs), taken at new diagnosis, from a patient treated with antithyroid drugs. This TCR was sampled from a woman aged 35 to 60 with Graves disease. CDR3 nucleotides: TGTGCCAGCAGGGCCCTCCTCCAAGAGACCCAGTACTTC. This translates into CASRALLQETQYF.